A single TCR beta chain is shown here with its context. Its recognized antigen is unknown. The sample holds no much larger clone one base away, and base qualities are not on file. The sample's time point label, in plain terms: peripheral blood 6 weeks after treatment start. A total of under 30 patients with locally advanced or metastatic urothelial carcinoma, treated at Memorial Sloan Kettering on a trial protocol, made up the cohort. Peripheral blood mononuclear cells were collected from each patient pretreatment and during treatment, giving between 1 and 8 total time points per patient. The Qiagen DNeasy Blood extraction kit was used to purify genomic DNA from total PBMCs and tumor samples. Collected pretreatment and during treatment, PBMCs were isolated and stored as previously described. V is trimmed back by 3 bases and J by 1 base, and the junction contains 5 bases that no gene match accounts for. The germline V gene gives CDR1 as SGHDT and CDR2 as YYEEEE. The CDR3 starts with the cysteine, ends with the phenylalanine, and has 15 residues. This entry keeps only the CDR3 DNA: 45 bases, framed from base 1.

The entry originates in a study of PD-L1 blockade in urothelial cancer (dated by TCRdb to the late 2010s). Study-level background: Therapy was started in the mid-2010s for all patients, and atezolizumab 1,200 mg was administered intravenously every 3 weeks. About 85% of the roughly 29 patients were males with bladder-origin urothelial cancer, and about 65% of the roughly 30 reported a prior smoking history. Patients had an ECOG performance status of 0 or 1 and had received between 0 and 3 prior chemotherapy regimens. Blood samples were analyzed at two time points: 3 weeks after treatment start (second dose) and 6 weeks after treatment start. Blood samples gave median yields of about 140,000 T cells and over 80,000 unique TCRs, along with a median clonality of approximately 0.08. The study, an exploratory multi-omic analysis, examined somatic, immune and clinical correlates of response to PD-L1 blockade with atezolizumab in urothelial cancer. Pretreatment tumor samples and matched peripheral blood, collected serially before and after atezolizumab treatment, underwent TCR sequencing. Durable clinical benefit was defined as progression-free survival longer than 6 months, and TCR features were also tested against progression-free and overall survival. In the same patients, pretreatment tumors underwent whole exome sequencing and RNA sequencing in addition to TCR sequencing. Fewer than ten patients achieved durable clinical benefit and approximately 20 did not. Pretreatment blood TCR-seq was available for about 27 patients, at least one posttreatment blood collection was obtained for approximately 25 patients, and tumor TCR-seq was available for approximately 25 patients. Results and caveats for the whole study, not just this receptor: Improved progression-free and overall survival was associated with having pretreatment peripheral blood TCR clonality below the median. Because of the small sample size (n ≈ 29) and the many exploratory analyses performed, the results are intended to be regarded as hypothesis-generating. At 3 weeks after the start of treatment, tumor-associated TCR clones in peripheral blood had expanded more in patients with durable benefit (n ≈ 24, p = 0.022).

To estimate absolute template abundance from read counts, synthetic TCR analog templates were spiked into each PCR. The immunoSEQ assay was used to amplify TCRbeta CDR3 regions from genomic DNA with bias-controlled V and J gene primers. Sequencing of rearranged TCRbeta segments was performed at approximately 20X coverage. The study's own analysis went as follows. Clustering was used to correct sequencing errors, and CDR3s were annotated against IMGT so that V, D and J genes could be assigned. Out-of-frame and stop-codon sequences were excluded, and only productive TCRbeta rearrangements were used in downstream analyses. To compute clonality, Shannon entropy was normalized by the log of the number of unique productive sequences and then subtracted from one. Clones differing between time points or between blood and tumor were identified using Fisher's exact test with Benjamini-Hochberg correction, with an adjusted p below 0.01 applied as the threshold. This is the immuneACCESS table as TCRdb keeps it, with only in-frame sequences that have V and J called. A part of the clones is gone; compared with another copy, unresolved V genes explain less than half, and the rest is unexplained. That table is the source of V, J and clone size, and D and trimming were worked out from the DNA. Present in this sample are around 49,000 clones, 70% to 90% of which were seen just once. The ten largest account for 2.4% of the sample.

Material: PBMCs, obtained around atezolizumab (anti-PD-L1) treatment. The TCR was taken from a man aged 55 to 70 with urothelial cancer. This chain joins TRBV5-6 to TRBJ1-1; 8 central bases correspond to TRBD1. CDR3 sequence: CASSWGTGENTEAFF. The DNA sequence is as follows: TGTGCCAGCAGCTGGGGGACAGGAGAGAACACTGAAGCTTTCTTT. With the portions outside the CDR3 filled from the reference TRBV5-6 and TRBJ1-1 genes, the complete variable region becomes DAGVTQSPTHLIKTRGQQVTLRCSPKSGHDTVSWYQQALGQGPQFIFQYYEEEERQRGNFPDRFSGHQFPNYSSELNVNALLLGDSALYLCASSWGTGENTEAFFGQGTRLTVV.